The clone carrying this TCR beta chain has ten or more counts. Its target is not known. This entry comes from a study of neurological immune-mediated disorders. The CDR3 is 13 amino acids. CDR1 and CDR2 (germline): LNHNV, YYDKDF (reference sequence). With V trimmed by 5 bases and J by 6 bases, 3 bases remained unmatched. TCRdb reanalysed the 5' RACE reads using MiXCR and keeps one entry per CDR3 protein. The sample gives just over 50,000 distinct CDR3 sequences, about 3% of which show up once; approximately 6.3% is in the top ten. Study-wide results and caveats: One related-CDR3 cluster, found by phylogenetic grouping, held repertoires of 18 of 34 multiple sclerosis patients and is a possible signature.

Sequencing was done on a sample of PBMCs. The sequence was obtained from a man aged 35 to 55 with multiple sclerosis. This sequence joins TRBV15 and TRBJ1-5; the match to TRBD1 covers 8 bases. CDR3 sequence: CATSPDRVQPQHF. Written as DNA, the CDR3 is TGTGCCACCAGCCCGGACAGGGTTCAGCCCCAGCATTTT.